The present entry profiles one TCR beta chain with its context. V lost 7 bases to trimming and J lost 6 bases; unmatched junction nucleotides: 4. Germline V CDR1 and CDR2: SGHDT, YYEEEE. CDR3 length: 13 residues. This entry belongs to a study of blood T cell repertoires in COVID-19. Study context: Researchers got acute and convalescent COVID-19 samples from the United States, Italy and Spain. T cells, B-cell-depleted T cells, or PBMCs supplied cDNA or gDNA.

Per the original data handling: Amplification of reference gene primers provided the estimated nucleated cell counts. TCRdb's copy holds only in-frame clones and misses some; the assay was immunoSEQ multiplex PCR. D and trimming come from the DNA, and the V and J calls and clone size come from that table. This table has around 80,000 clones, over 70% appearing once. Sequencing was carried out using peripheral blood. The chain uses TRBV5-6 and TRBJ1-2, with 12 bases that match TRBD1. The receptor was isolated from a man between 45 and 60 years old with active or convalescent COVID-19. The CDR3, as DNA: TGTGCCAGCGGGGACAGGGGGCGAGATGGCTACACCTTC. Translating it yields CASGDRGRDGYTF.